A single sample gave rise to the 22 T cell receptor beta chains below, sequenced in a study of blood T cell repertoires in COVID-19. TCRdb keeps only in-frame clones here, not all; method: immunoSEQ multiplex PCR. The data hold 150,000 to 200,000 clones, with more than 70% observed a single time. Sequenced sample: peripheral blood. The receptors originated from a woman between 25 and 40 years old with acute or convalescent COVID-19.

The chain is built from TRBV6-1 and TRBJ2-7; TRBD2 aligns across 8 bases. The CDR3 covers 18 residues. Trimming cost V 2 bases and J 3 bases; bases outside gene matches: 15. Germline V gene data show CDR1 as MNHNS and CDR2 as SASEGT. The CDR3 DNA reads as TGTGCCAGCAGTGAAAGTCAGGGTAGCGGGGTGCCCTTCTACGAGCAGTACTTC. Residues: CASSESQGSGVPFYEQYF.

The chain recombines TRBV27 with TRBJ2-1, with a weak D call TRBD2 (6 bases). Germline V lookup: CDR1 MNHEY, CDR2 SMNVEV (reference sequence). The CDR3 runs 14 residues. The V end lost 5 bases, the J end lost 3 bases, and 11 bases lay between the germline ends. In DNA form, the CDR3 reads TGTGCCAGCAGTCGCGGGGAGATCTACAATGAGCAGTTCTTC. Translation: CASSRGEIYNEQFF.

The CDR3 DNA sequence: TGCAGCGTTGAGATGGGGCAGAAAAACATTCAGTACTTC. Amino acid sequence: CSVEMGQKNIQYF. The chain links TRBV29-1 to TRBJ2-4; TRBD1 might be the D (5 bases). The CDR3 extends over 13 amino acids. Deletions cut 3 bases from V and 4 bases from J, with 10 bases between. CDR1 and CDR2 from the germline V gene are SQVTM and ANQGSEA.

This chain links TRBV2 with TRBJ2-1; 9 bases map to TRBD1. In germline, CDR1 is SNHLY, CDR2 FYNNEI. This CDR3 has 11 amino acids. The V gene end was trimmed by 11 bases and the J gene end by 4 bases; junction bases not matched to a gene: 0. In DNA form, the CDR3 reads TGTGCCGGGACAGGGTACAATGAGCAGTTCTTC. Its translation is CAGTGYNEQFF.

The J gene is TRBJ1-4, the V gene TRBV5-1, with TRBD1 matching over 9 bases. From germline, CDR1 is SGHRS and CDR2 YFSETQ. After removal of 4 bases from V and 8 bases from J, the junction contained 6 bases not matched to a gene. The CDR3 totals 14 residues. The CDR3 reads CASSPGQGMEKLFF. CDR3 sequence (DNA): TGCGCCAGCAGCCCGGGACAGGGAATGGAAAAACTGTTTTTT. The full variable domain, with the rest looked up from reference TRBV5-1 and TRBJ1-4, is KAGVTQTPRYLIKTRGQQVTLSCSPISGHRSVSWYQQTPGQGLQFLFEYFSETQRNKGNFPGRFSGRQFSNSRSEMNVSTLELGDSALYLCASSPGQGMEKLFFGSGTQLSVL.

The genes are TRBV2 and TRBJ1-2; D perhaps matches TRBD1 (6 bases). The length of the CDR3 is 14 residues. With 4 bases removed from V and 2 bases from J, the gap between germline ends came to 11 bases. Germline V gives CDR1 SNHLY, CDR2 FYNNEI. As DNA, the CDR3 is TGTGCCAGCAGTGGCCAGGGGAGAAACTATGGCTACACCTTC. As protein: CASSGQGRNYGYTF.

This clone was seen just once. This chain links TRBV15 with TRBJ1-1; the match to TRBD1 covers 8 bases. The CDR3 extends over 15 amino acids. The trim removed 1 base at V and 1 base at J, leaving 2 bases unmatched. In germline, CDR1 is LNHNV, CDR2 YYDKDF (reference sequence). CDR3 amino acids: CATSRAGGANTEAFF. The CDR3 bases are TGTGCCACCAGCAGAGCAGGGGGCGCGAACACTGAAGCTTTCTTT.

The chain carries TRBV15 and TRBJ2-5, with a weak D call TRBD2 (6 bases). Germline V gives CDR1 LNHNV, CDR2 YYDKDF (reference sequence). The CDR3 contains 15 residues. V was pared by 1 base and J by 3 bases, with 12 bases between. The DNA for the CDR3 is TGTGCCACCAGCAGAGGGCGGGGATTAAAAGAGACCCAGTACTTC. Translation gives CATSRGRGLKETQYF.

The chain is built from TRBV5-4 and TRBJ2-2; D not resolved. Between the trimmed V and J ends, which lost 6 bases and 1 base, there was a span of 10 bases. CDR3 length: 14 amino acids. Germline lookup yields CDR1 SGHNT and CDR2 YYREEE (reference sequence). In DNA, the CDR3 is TGTGCCAGCAACAGCTTGGGGAACACCGGGGAGCTGTTTTTT. Amino acids: CASNSLGNTGELFF.

The V gene is TRBV5-1, the J gene TRBJ2-3; D possibly corresponds to TRBD2 (5 bases). CDR3 length: 13 amino acids. V lost 0 bases and J 4 bases, leaving 6 bases between the germline ends. Germline V gene lookup returns CDR1 SGHRS and CDR2 YFSETQ. CDR3 loop: CASSLGGSDTQYF. CDR3 in DNA: TGCGCCAGCAGCTTGGGAGGGTCAGATACGCAGTATTTT.

This chain uses TRBV2 with TRBJ2-1; the match to TRBD2 covers 7 bases. This CDR3 is built from 16 residues. The germline V gene has CDR1 SNHLY and CDR2 FYNNEI. V lost 8 bases, J lost 6 bases, and 16 bases stayed unmatched. The CDR3 spells CASGKPGDYGGNEQFF. For the CDR3, the DNA is TGTGCCAGCGGAAAACCCGGGGACTACGGCGGCAATGAGCAGTTCTTC.

The chain recombines TRBV19 with TRBJ2-7, with 7 nucleotides matching TRBD1. Germline loops: CDR1 LNHDA, CDR2 SQIVND (reference sequence). The CDR3 runs to 14 residues. Losses at the gene ends were 6 bases for V and 5 bases for J; bases not matched to a gene: 10. CDR3 region: CASRADRERNEQYF. CDR3 DNA sequence: TGTGCCAGTAGAGCTGACAGGGAAAGGAACGAGCAGTACTTC.

This chain connects TRBV28 to TRBJ2-5; D remains ambiguous. Germline lookup yields CDR1 MDHEN and CDR2 SYDVKM. The ends were cut back, 5 bases at V and 5 bases at J, with 6 bases in the middle. The CDR3 totals 11 residues. Here the CDR3 DNA reads TGTGCCAGCAGTCTCGTGGAGACCCAGTACTTC. Translated, it gives CASSLVETQYF.

The chain combines TRBV6-5 with TRBJ2-2; D unclear. Trimming stripped 6 bases from V and 0 bases from J, with 5 bases between. CDR1 MNHEY and CDR2 SVGAGI come from the germline V gene. This CDR3 has 13 residues. The CDR3 DNA reads TGTGCCAGCAGGTCCGCGAACACCGGGGAGCTGTTTTTT. Translation gives CASRSANTGELFF.

The rearrangement joins TRBV18 to TRBJ2-1; tentatively, D is TRBD2 (6 bases). V was pared by 5 bases and J by 7 bases, with 15 bases between. CDR3 length: 14 amino acids. The germline V gene has CDR1 KGHSH and CDR2 LQKENI. The CDR3 region has the DNA TGTGCCAGCTCAGTCGTCAGGGCGGGGAATGAGCAGTTCTTC. Protein product: CASSVVRAGNEQFF.

The chain couples TRBV6-6 to TRBJ2-1, with D possibly being TRBD2 (5 bases). The CDR3 sequence is 16 residues long. CDR1 is MNHNY and CDR2 is SVGAGI in the germline V gene (reference sequence). V was clipped by 4 bases and J by 7 bases, with 20 bases between them. The CDR3 coding sequence is TGTGCCAGCAGTTCCATCTCAGCGGCGAACCTTAATGAGCAGTTCTTC. Protein: CASSSISAANLNEQFF.

The chain recombines TRBV9 with TRBJ2-7, with 8 bases fitting TRBD1. The CDR3 is 14 amino acids. The germline V gene encodes CDR1 SGDLS and CDR2 YYNGEE. The V and J ends lost 3 bases and 7 bases, in that order; junction bases with no gene match: 9. CDR3 region: CASSGRQGTGEQYF. CDR3 coding DNA: TGTGCCAGCAGCGGTCGACAGGGGACGGGGGAGCAGTACTTC.

The V gene is TRBV5-4, the J gene TRBJ2-2; 7 nucleotides align to TRBD2. The CDR3 has 14 amino acids. V dropped 4 bases and J dropped 9; count of bases not matched to a gene: 9. The germline gives CDR1 SGHNT, CDR2 YYREEE (reference sequence). In DNA form, the CDR3 reads TGTGCCAGCAGCCCCGTCGGGGGGAATAGGGAGCTGTTTTTT. This translates into CASSPVGGNRELFF.

This rearrangement joins TRBV25-1 to TRBJ2-3; D call uncertain. V was trimmed by 3 bases and J by 2 bases, leaving 9 bases between them. The germline gives CDR1 MGHDK, CDR2 SYGVNS. The CDR3 sequence is 14 residues long. The CDR3 protein is CASSDRLFTDTQYF. CDR3 sequence (DNA): TGTGCCAGCAGTGACCGTCTGTTCACAGATACGCAGTATTTT.

This chain uses TRBV18 with TRBJ1-1, with TRBD1 matching over 9 bases. Trimming cost V 6 bases and J 3 bases; bases outside gene matches: 8. The V gene's germline CDR1 is KGHSH and CDR2 LQKENI. The CDR3 runs to 15 residues. The CDR3 loop reads CASSSTGGKDTEAFF. CDR3 bases: TGTGCCAGCTCGTCGACAGGGGGGAAGGACACTGAAGCTTTCTTT.

V is TRBV27 and J is TRBJ1-1; D not resolved. There are 13 residues in the CDR3. V was shortened by 2 bases and J by 1 base, with 5 bases between the two germline ends. Germline CDR1 and CDR2: MNHEY and SMNVEV (reference sequence). The CDR3 DNA sequence: TGTGCCAGCAGTTTAACCGGGAACACTGAAGCTTTCTTT. Translated: CASSLTGNTEAFF.

This chain's CDR3 is CATKGRPTNEKLFF. DNA for the CDR3: TGTGCCACCAAGGGGCGACCAACTAATGAAAAACTGTTTTTT. This sequence joins TRBV10-3 and TRBJ1-4; tentatively, D is TRBD1 (5 bases). This CDR3 region has 14 residues. The V end was cut by 10 bases, the J end by 0 bases, with 12 bases between. Germline V lookup: CDR1 ENHRY, CDR2 SYGVKD.